These 21 T cell receptor beta chains were all obtained from the same sample, sequenced in a study of blood T cell repertoires in COVID-19. Sequencing used immunoSEQ multiplex PCR; TCRdb keeps in-frame clones, though not all of them. The sample lists some 380,000 clones, more than 70% occurring once. The sample was PBMCs or T cells enriched from blood (not recorded which). Every receptor here comes from a man aged 25 to 40 who had recovered from COVID-19.

The chain couples TRBV19 to TRBJ2-7; D might be TRBD1 (5 bases). The germline gives CDR1 LNHDA, CDR2 SQIVND (reference sequence). V dropped 8 bases and J dropped 0 bases, with 11 bases sitting between them. There are 13 residues in the CDR3. The chain's CDR3 is CASRQPSSYEQYF. The CDR3 nucleotides are TGTGCCAGTCGACAGCCGAGCTCCTACGAGCAGTACTTC. The entire variable domain, with the rest obtained from reference TRBV19 and TRBJ2-7, is as follows: DGGITQSPKYLFRKEGQNVTLSCEQNLNHDAMYWYRQDPGQGLRLIYYSQIVNDFQKGDIAEGYSVSREKKESFPLTVTSAQKNPTAFYLCASRQPSSYEQYFGPGTRLTVT.

The CDR3 region has the DNA TGCGCCAGCAGCCAACTCCCTAGCGGGGGCCGTTACACAGATACGCAGTATTTT. Translation gives CASSQLPSGGRYTDTQYF. The V gene is TRBV4-1, the J gene TRBJ2-3; 10 bases are a match to TRBD2. The CDR3 is 18 amino acids. Germline values: CDR1 MGHRA, CDR2 YSYEKL. The junction had 10 bases not matched to a gene; V was cut back by 2 bases and J by 2 bases.

This chain connects TRBV6-5 to TRBJ1-5; 11 bases match TRBD1. Germline assignment: CDR1 MNHEY and CDR2 SVGAGI. V gave up 6 bases and J gave up 9 bases; unmatched junction bases: 4. CDR3 length: 13 residues. The CDR3 sequence is CASRDRGRGPQHF. The CDR3 bases are TGTGCCAGCAGGGACAGGGGGCGTGGGCCCCAGCATTTT.

V and J are TRBV6-1 and TRBJ1-1; D gene ambiguous. The CDR3 covers 14 residues. Germline V gene sequence: CDR1 MNHNS, CDR2 SASEGT. Trimming took off 2 bases at V and 3 bases at J, with 10 bases between the two ends. CDR3 loop: CASSEIVLDTEAFF. The CDR3 bases are TGTGCCAGCAGTGAAATAGTGTTAGACACTGAAGCTTTCTTT.

The chain recombines TRBV20-1 with TRBJ2-7; D might be TRBD2 (7 bases). V was cut by 6 bases and J by 7 bases, with 13 bases left in between. Looked up from germline, CDR1 is DFQATT and CDR2 is SNEGSKA (reference sequence). The CDR3 totals 11 residues. The CDR3 region is CSAGGGNEQYF. As DNA, the CDR3 is TGCAGTGCAGGGGGAGGGAATGAGCAGTACTTC.

The V and J genes are TRBV28 and TRBJ2-5, with TRBD2 as a possible D gene (5 bases). Germline V gene lookup returns CDR1 MDHEN and CDR2 SYDVKM. V lost 5 bases and J lost 0, with 13 bases in between. The CDR3 is 15 residues long. In DNA form, the CDR3 reads TGTGCCAGCAGTGAGCCCATAGCGAACCAAGAGACCCAGTACTTC. Its protein is CASSEPIANQETQYF.

The rearrangement links TRBV4-1 to TRBJ1-1, with D maybe TRBD1 (6 bases). Germline assignment: CDR1 MGHRA and CDR2 YSYEKL. This CDR3 has 16 residues. V lost 2 bases and J 4 bases, leaving 17 bases between the germline ends. The CDR3 DNA reads TGCGCCAGCAGCCAAACCCCACGGGGGGGGGCCACTGAAGCTTTCTTT. The encoded protein is CASSQTPRGGATEAFF.

The chain links TRBV9 to TRBJ2-5; D not certain. The CDR3 length is 13 residues. The germline gives CDR1 SGDLS, CDR2 YYNGEE. Trimming pared 1 base from V and 0 bases from J, leaving 4 bases between. The CDR3 DNA reads TGTGCCAGCAGCGTATTCGACCAAGAGACCCAGTACTTC. Protein sequence: CASSVFDQETQYF.

The J gene is TRBJ1-2, the V gene TRBV7-9, with 8 bases lining up with TRBD1. CDR3 length: 15 amino acids. Looked up from germline, CDR1 is SEHNR and CDR2 is FQNEAQ (reference sequence). Germline trimming cut 5 bases from V and 2 bases from J; bases unmatched to any gene: 7. CDR3 amino acids: CASSPLGQENYGYTF. DNA of the CDR3: TGTGCCAGCAGCCCCCTGGGACAGGAGAACTATGGCTACACCTTC.

The chain uses TRBV30 and TRBJ2-5; TRBD2 might be the D (6 bases). V was trimmed by 4 bases and J by 9 bases, leaving 18 bases between them. This CDR3 spans 13 amino acids. Germline CDR1 and CDR2: GTSNPN and SVGIG (reference sequence). The chain's CDR3 is CAWNAGLKGPQYF. The CDR3 DNA sequence: TGTGCCTGGAATGCGGGACTCAAGGGTCCCCAGTACTTC.

The V and J genes are TRBV27 and TRBJ2-1; tentative D call: TRBD2 (6 bases). Germline V CDR1 and CDR2: MNHEY, SMNVEV (reference sequence). V lost 7 bases, J lost 0 bases, and 16 bases lay in between. The CDR3 is 16 amino acids. CDR3 DNA: TGTGCCAGCACTTGGGACTCATACAGCTCCTACAATGAGCAGTTCTTC. Translation: CASTWDSYSSYNEQFF.

Turning to this clone: One end of the junction is discordant with germline, which a read error may explain. The chain has TRBV18 and TRBJ2-7; 8 bases are shared with TRBD2. CDR3 size: 14 residues. Germline CDR1 KGHSH, CDR2 LQKENI. In nucleotides, the CDR3 is TGTGCCAGCTCACCTTCCGGGGGGGACTACGAACAGTACTTC. This codes for CASSPSGGDYEQYF.

This sequence joins TRBV4-1 and TRBJ2-5, with TRBD1 matching over 9 bases. Losses at the gene ends were 3 bases for V and 5 bases for J; bases not matched to a gene: 7. Germline CDR1 is MGHRA and CDR2 is YSYEKL. This CDR3 has 15 residues. The CDR3 protein is CASSHRQGVVETQYF. As DNA, the CDR3 is TGCGCCAGCAGCCACCGACAGGGGGTCGTGGAGACCCAGTACTTC.

V usage is TRBV18 and J usage is TRBJ2-7; TRBD1 aligns across 11 bases. Per the germline V gene, CDR1 is KGHSH and CDR2 is LQKENI. There are 14 residues in the CDR3. Trimming at V came to 5 bases and at J to 5 bases, leaving 5 bases not matched to a gene. CDR3 sequence: CASSTRTGGDEQYF. DNA for the CDR3: TGTGCCAGCTCAACAAGGACAGGGGGCGACGAGCAGTACTTC. Using reference TRBV18 and TRBJ2-7 for the parts outside the CDR3, the full variable domain is NAGVMQNPRHLVRRRGQEARLRCSPMKGHSHVYWYRQLPEEGLKFMVYLQKENIIDESGMPKERFSAEFPKEGPSILRIQQVVRGDSAAYFCASSTRTGGDEQYFGPGTRLTVT.

V gene TRBV5-1 combines with J gene TRBJ1-5; no definite D call. The length of the CDR3 is 15 residues. Germline V gene lookup returns CDR1 SGHRS and CDR2 YFSETQ. Trimming removed 4 bases at V and 7 bases at J, with 18 bases between. The CDR3 region has the DNA TGCGCCAGCAGCCTCGAGGGTAGCACAACCCAGCCCCAGCATTTT. Translating it yields CASSLEGSTTQPQHF.

The V gene is TRBV5-1, the J gene TRBJ2-7; TRBD1 matches at 8 bases. The CDR3 contains 14 residues. Losses at the gene ends were 4 bases for V and 1 base for J; bases not matched to a gene: 4. CDR1 is SGHRS, CDR2 YFSETQ, per germline. CDR3 sequence reads: CASSRTGNSYEQYF. The DNA for the CDR3 is TGCGCCAGCAGCCGGACAGGGAATTCCTACGAGCAGTACTTC.

This chain uses TRBV4-1 with TRBJ1-6, with D tentatively TRBD1 (5 bases). Looked up from germline, CDR1 is MGHRA and CDR2 is YSYEKL. CDR3 size: 14 residues. V was shortened by 6 bases and J by 9 bases, with 15 bases between the two germline ends. For the CDR3, the DNA is TGCGCCAGCAGTAGTGGGCAGGGCTCTTCACCCCTCCACTTT. Its translation: CASSSGQGSSPLHF.

The chain uses TRBV28 and TRBJ1-2; 9 bases fit TRBD1. The CDR3 consists of 12 residues. Germline CDR1 is MDHEN and CDR2 is SYDVKM. Losses at the gene ends were 6 bases for V and 14 bases for J; bases not matched to a gene: 10. The CDR3 DNA reads TGTGCCAGCAGCCGGACCTACAGGGGGCAGACCTTC. Translated: CASSRTYRGQTF.

Here the CDR3 DNA reads TGTGCCAGCAGCTTCGACAGGGGTACTGAAGCTTTCTTT. Translating it yields CASSFDRGTEAFF. The V gene is TRBV5-5, the J gene TRBJ1-1; the match to TRBD1 covers 8 bases. Germline trimming cut 2 bases from V and 5 bases from J; bases unmatched to any gene: 2. Germline assignment: CDR1 SGHKS and CDR2 YYEKEE (reference sequence). CDR3 length: 13 residues.

J is TRBJ2-4 and V is TRBV3-1 (or the pseudogene TRBV3-2), with a tentative D call TRBD2 (5 bases). Per germline, CDR1 LGHDT and CDR2 YNNKEL (reference sequence). This CDR3 spans 17 amino acids. V was shortened by 1 base and J by 0 bases, with 13 bases between the two germline ends. CDR3 region: CASSQVGVTLAKNIQYF. The CDR3 region has the DNA TGTGCCAGCAGCCAAGTCGGGGTTACCCTAGCCAAAAACATTCAGTACTTC.

This rearrangement joins TRBV5-6 to TRBJ1-2; 8 bases map to TRBD1. The length of the CDR3 is 14 residues. Germline V CDR1 and CDR2: SGHDT, YYEEEE. The J segment lost 5 bases and the V segment lost 4 bases, leaving 7 bases of the junction unmatched. The DNA of the CDR3 is TGTGCCAGCAGCGAGGCCACAGGGGGATATGGCTACACCTTC. This encodes CASSEATGGYGYTF.